The rows below give T cell receptor beta chains drawn from one sample of a study of lymphopenia after photon versus proton radiotherapy. The assay was immunoSEQ multiplex PCR, and TCRdb's table has in-frame clones only and misses some. This table holds 35,000 to 50,000 clones, under 85% found once. The sequences come from peripheral blood, collected from a patient treated with proton-based radiotherapy. These TCRs come from a woman in her 70s with pancreatic cancer. CDR3s include the opening cysteine and the closing phenylalanine or tryptophan. The D gene is left open where the match is weak. Some rows mark clone size as missing; the rest say once, few, many or name a class of expanded clone.

clone_size: NA
j_call: TRBJ2-7
cdr3_length: 14
v_call: TRBV19
d_call: TRBD1
cdr3_aa: CASSMRTGGYEQYF
cdr3_nt: TGTGCCAGTAGTATGCGAACAGGGGGCTACGAGCAGTACTTC

clone_size: NA
j_call: TRBJ1-2
cdr3_length: 12
v_call: TRBV7-3
d_call: NA
cdr3_aa: CASSLMGYGYTF
cdr3_nt: TGTGCCAGCAGCTTAATGGGTTATGGCTACACCTTC

clone_size: NA
j_call: TRBJ1-2
cdr3_length: 14
v_call: TRBV28
d_call: TRBD1
cdr3_aa: CASSSGQHNYGYTF
cdr3_nt: TGTGCCAGCAGTTCGGGACAGCATAACTATGGCTACACCTTC

clone_size: NA
j_call: TRBJ2-1
cdr3_length: 10
v_call: TRBV2
d_call: NA
cdr3_aa: CASSDLAKFF
cdr3_nt: TGTGCCAGCAGTGACCTAGCTAAGTTCTTC

clone_size: NA
j_call: TRBJ2-1
cdr3_length: 15
v_call: TRBV11-3
d_call: NA
cdr3_aa: CASRLGASSVNEQFF
cdr3_nt: TGTGCCAGCAGGCTTGGGGCTAGTAGCGTCAATGAGCAGTTCTTC

clone_size: NA
j_call: TRBJ1-2
cdr3_length: 17
v_call: TRBV7-8
d_call: TRBD1
cdr3_aa: CASSLIGTGVRHYGYTF
cdr3_nt: TGTGCCAGCAGCTTAATCGGGACAGGGGTCAGACACTATGGCTACACCTTC

clone_size: few
j_call: TRBJ2-5
cdr3_length: 13
v_call: TRBV5-1
d_call: NA
cdr3_aa: CASSLVTQETQYF
cdr3_nt: TGCGCCAGCAGCTTGGTAACCCAAGAGACCCAGTACTTC

clone_size: NA
j_call: TRBJ1-2
cdr3_length: 12
v_call: TRBV19
d_call: NA
cdr3_aa: CASSRTSYGYTF
cdr3_nt: TGTGCCAGTTCTCGGACAAGCTATGGCTACACCTTC

clone_size: few
j_call: TRBJ1-1
cdr3_length: 13
v_call: TRBV7-2
d_call: NA
cdr3_aa: CASSFAANTEAFF
cdr3_nt: TGTGCCAGCAGCTTCGCAGCGAACACTGAAGCTTTCTTT

clone_size: NA
j_call: TRBJ1-5
cdr3_length: 15
v_call: TRBV19
d_call: NA
cdr3_aa: CASMAGAGGNQPQHF
cdr3_nt: TGTGCCAGCATGGCAGGGGCCGGGGGCAATCAGCCCCAGCATTTT

clone_size: NA
j_call: TRBJ2-7
cdr3_length: 13
v_call: TRBV29-1
d_call: NA
cdr3_aa: CSVEDQVSYEQYF
cdr3_nt: TGCAGCGTTGAAGATCAAGTCAGCTACGAGCAGTACTTC